Given below is one TCR beta chain in context. This sample was taken from a study of T cell responses to AZD1222 COVID-19 vaccine. Germline loops: CDR1 SQVTM, CDR2 ANQGSEA. This CDR3 has 13 amino acids. V gave up 4 bases and J gave up 4 bases, with 11 bases separating them. Profiled with immunoSEQ multiplex PCR; TCRdb holds only in-frame clones, not every one. The sample contains roughly 76,000 clones, around nine tenths of which appear only once. This clonotype originated in an adult in good health. The rearrangement joins TRBV29-1 to TRBJ1-3; D not certain. The sequenced sample was peripheral blood, obtained on day 0 of AZD1222 vaccination. Written as DNA, the CDR3 is TGCAGCGTTGGGGCACGGTCGGGAAACACCATATATTTT. It codes for CSVGARSGNTIYF.